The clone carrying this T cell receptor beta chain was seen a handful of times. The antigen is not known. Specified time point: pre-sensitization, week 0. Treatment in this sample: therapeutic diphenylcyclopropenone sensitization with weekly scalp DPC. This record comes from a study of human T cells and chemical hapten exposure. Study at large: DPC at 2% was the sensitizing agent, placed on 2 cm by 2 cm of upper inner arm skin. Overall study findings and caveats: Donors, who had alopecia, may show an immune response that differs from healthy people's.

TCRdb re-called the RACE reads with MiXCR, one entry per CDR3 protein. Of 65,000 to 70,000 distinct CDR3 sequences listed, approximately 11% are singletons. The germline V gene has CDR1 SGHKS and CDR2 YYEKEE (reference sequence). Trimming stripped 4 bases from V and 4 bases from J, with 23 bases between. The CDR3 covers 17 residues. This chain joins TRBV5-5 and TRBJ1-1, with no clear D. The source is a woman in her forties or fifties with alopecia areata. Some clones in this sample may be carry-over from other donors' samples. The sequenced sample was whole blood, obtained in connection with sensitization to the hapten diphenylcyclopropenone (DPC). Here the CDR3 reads CASSRSPELPRSTEAFF. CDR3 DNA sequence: TGTGCCAGCAGCAGATCTCCGGAACTCCCGCGAAGCACTGAAGCTTTCTTT.